These T cell receptor beta chains were read from a single sample in a study of cytomegalovirus exposure and HLA in healthy donors. Data came from immunoSEQ multiplex PCR; TCRdb stores just in-frame clones and leaves some out. Of roughly 82,000 clones listed, roughly 93% were seen once; the top ten hold 0.67%. Source material: PBMCs. These receptor sequences come from a man younger than 30 in good health and CMV-seronegative. Each CDR3 is given with its conserved first and last residue. D genes are given only for firm matches. Some rows mark clone size as missing; the rest say once, few, many or name a class of expanded clone.

D gene	J gene	clone size	V gene	CDR3 DNA	CDR3 protein
-	TRBJ2-2	-	TRBV7-9	TGTGCCAGCAGCTTAGTTTCAGGCCTTACCGGGGAGCTGTTTTTT	CASSLVSGLTGELFF
-	TRBJ1-2	-	TRBV18	TGTGCCAGCTCCCCGGCGGCCGCTAACTATGGCTACACCTTC	CASSPAAANYGYTF
TRBD1	TRBJ2-1	-	TRBV7-7	TGTGCTAGCAGCTCCGGGACAGGGTCCAATGAGCAGTTCTTC	CASSSGTGSNEQFF
-	TRBJ2-7	-	TRBV5-1	TGCGCCAGCAGCTTGAACAGCCTCTCCTACGAGCAGTACTTC	CASSLNSLSYEQYF
-	TRBJ1-2	-	TRBV18	TGTGCCAGCTCACCAGTCGGTCAGGGATATGGCTACACCTTC	CASSPVGQGYGYTF
-	TRBJ1-1	-	TRBV9	TGTGCCAGCAGCCGGACTTCGACTAACACTGAAGCTTTCTTT	CASSRTSTNTEAFF
TRBD2	TRBJ2-6	-	TRBV5-5	TGTGCCAGCAGCGGTTTAGCGGGGACCTCTGGGGCCAACGTCCTGACTTTC	CASSGLAGTSGANVLTF
TRBD2	TRBJ2-2	-	TRBV12-5	TGTGCTAGTGGTTTGGAGCTAGCGGGAGGGAACACCGGGGAGCTGTTTTTT	CASGLELAGGNTGELFF
TRBD2	TRBJ2-5	-	TRBV18	TGTGCCAGCTCACCAGGACTAGCGGGAGGGGTGAAAGAGACCCAGTACTTC	CASSPGLAGGVKETQYF
TRBD2	TRBJ2-5	-	TRBV27	TGTGCCAGCAGTACTAGCGGGAGGGCGGGAGAGACCCAGTACTTC	CASSTSGRAGETQYF
-	TRBJ1-2	-	TRBV27	TGTGCCAGCACCGGAGGGACCCCCTCCACCTCCGGCTACACCTTC	CASTGGTPSTSGYTF
-	TRBJ2-3	-	TRBV5-4	TGTGCCAGCAGCTTACGGGTCTTTGGGACAGATACGCAGTATTTT	CASSLRVFGTDTQYF
TRBD2	TRBJ2-1	once	TRBV10-3	TGTGCCATCAGAGCGGGGGGACATTACAATGAGCAGTTCTTC	CAIRAGGHYNEQFF
TRBD1	TRBJ2-7	-	TRBV10-3	TGTGCCATCGCCCCTCCCCGGGACAGGGGCCACGAGCAGTACTTC	CAIAPPRDRGHEQYF
TRBD2	TRBJ2-2	-	TRBV6-4	TGTGCCAGCAAGAGCGGGGAAGTAACCGGGGAGCTGTTTTTT	CASKSGEVTGELFF
-	TRBJ1-2	-	TRBV7-3	TGTGCCAGCAGCTCTTCGGGAGGGGGTCGCTATGGCTACACCTTC	CASSSSGGGRYGYTF
TRBD2	TRBJ2-7	once	TRBV29-1	TGCAGCGTTCGGGGGGACCTCTCCTACGAGCAGTACTTC	CSVRGDLSYEQYF
-	TRBJ2-4	-	TRBV27	TGTGCCAGCAGTTTTTACTCTGGGGGGAAAAACATTCAGTACTTC	CASSFYSGGKNIQYF
TRBD1	TRBJ2-2	-	TRBV5-4	TGTGCCAGCACCCGGACAGGGGGCGTACGGACCGGGGAGCTGTTTTTT	CASTRTGGVRTGELFF
-	TRBJ2-5	-	TRBV7-9	TGTGCCAGCAGCTTCGGTTCACCAGGCGAGACCCAGTACTTC	CASSFGSPGETQYF
TRBD2	TRBJ2-1	-	TRBV28	TGTGCCAGCAGTCCCCGGACTAGCGGGAACAATGAGCAGTTCTTC	CASSPRTSGNNEQFF
TRBD1	TRBJ1-1	-	TRBV19	TGTGCCAGTAGGCAGGGGTCAGGGGGCACTGAAGCTTTCTTT	CASRQGSGGTEAFF
TRBD1	TRBJ1-2	-	TRBV27	TGTGCCAGCAGTCCTACCCACCGGGACAGGGGGAACCTACCTTATGGCTACACCTTC	CASSPTHRDRGNLPYGYTF
-	TRBJ1-5	-	TRBV23-1	TGCGCCAGCAGTCAATCGAAGGGGCGGCTCTATAGCAATCAGCCCCAGCATTTT	CASSQSKGRLYSNQPQHF
-	TRBJ2-5	-	TRBV9	TGTGCCAGCAGCGTAGAGACAGATTGGGTGACCCAGTACTTC	CASSVETDWVTQYF
-	TRBJ2-7	-	TRBV6-5	TGTGCCAGCAGTTACGGCTCCTTTCATTCCTACGAGCAGTACTTC	CASSYGSFHSYEQYF
-	TRBJ2-1	-	TRBV4-1	TGCGCCAGCAGCCAAGTTGGACACGCGACCTACAATGAGCAGTTCTTC	CASSQVGHATYNEQFF
-	TRBJ2-7	once	TRBV9	TGTGCCAGCAGCGTAGGCGTATCCTACGAGCAGTACTTC	CASSVGVSYEQYF
-	TRBJ2-3	-	TRBV10-3	TGTGCCATCAGTGATGGAGTCACAGATACGCAGTATTTT	CAISDGVTDTQYF
TRBD1	TRBJ2-3	once	TRBV5-6	TGTGCCAGCAGCTTGACAGGGGGCGAAGAAGATACGCAGTATTTT	CASSLTGGEEDTQYF
TRBD1	TRBJ2-7	-	TRBV11-2	TGTGCCAGCAGCTTAGGGGTACCGGGACAGGGATTCGTGCAGTACTTC	CASSLGVPGQGFVQYF
TRBD1	TRBJ1-4	-	TRBV15	TGTGCCACCAGCAGAGCCCAGGACAGGGCCGGGGAAAAACTGTTTTTT	CATSRAQDRAGEKLFF
TRBD1	TRBJ1-5	-	TRBV27	TGTGCCAGCAGCTACAAACCAGGGGGCGCGAACCAGCCCCAGCATTTT	CASSYKPGGANQPQHF
-	TRBJ2-5	-	TRBV18	TGTGCCAGCTCACGCCCCCGGGGAGTTGCAGAGACCCAGTACTTC	CASSRPRGVAETQYF
TRBD2	TRBJ2-1	-	TRBV2	TGTGCCAGCAGGGTCGTAGCGGGAGTTAATGAGCAGTTCTTC	CASRVVAGVNEQFF
TRBD1	TRBJ2-3	-	TRBV7-9	TGTGCCAGCAGCCCGGTGGGACAGAGGGTTGTGAGATTC	CASSPVGQRVVRF
-	TRBJ2-1	-	TRBV5-1	TGCGCCAGCAGCTTGCATAGCCTGAGCTCCTACAATGAGCAGTTCTTC	CASSLHSLSSYNEQFF
-	TRBJ2-7	-	TRBV5-7	TGTGCCAGCAGCTCAGGGGCGGAAAGCTCCTACGAGCAGTACTTC	CASSSGAESSYEQYF
-	TRBJ1-2	-	TRBV7-2	TGTGCCAGCAGCGCCAGAAGTGGCTACACCTTC	CASSARSGYTF
-	TRBJ1-5	-	TRBV19	TGTGCCAGTAGTATAGCCCCTTATAGCAATCAGCCCCAGCATTTT	CASSIAPYSNQPQHF
-	TRBJ2-6	-	TRBV30	TGTGCCTGGAGTCTTAGTAGCTCTGGGGCCAACGTCCTGACTTTC	CAWSLSSSGANVLTF
-	TRBJ2-7	-	TRBV5-1	TGCGCCAGCAGCTTGACGGGGGGCAGGTACGAGCAGTACTTC	CASSLTGGRYEQYF
-	TRBJ2-1	-	TRBV7-2	TGTGCCAGCAGCGCCCGTAGTGTCGGCTACAATGAGCAGTTCTTC	CASSARSVGYNEQFF
-	TRBJ2-3	once	TRBV30	TGTGCCTGGAACCGACAGACAGATACGCAGTATTTT	CAWNRQTDTQYF
TRBD1	TRBJ1-2	-	TRBV13	TGTGCCAGCAAAGACGGGACAGGGGGCTCTGGCTACACCTTC	CASKDGTGGSGYTF
-	TRBJ2-3	-	TRBV25-1	TGTGCCAGCAGTGAATACCGGGGTAGCACAGATACGCAGTATTTT	CASSEYRGSTDTQYF
-	TRBJ1-2	-	TRBV10-3	TGTGCCATCAGGAACAGCTATGGCTACACCTTC	CAIRNSYGYTF
-	TRBJ2-1	-	TRBV27	TGTGCCAGCAGCACGCGCCGTGAGCAGTTCTTC	CASSTRREQFF
TRBD1	TRBJ2-7	once	TRBV15	TGTGCCACCAGCAGGGGACAGGGTCAGTCTGGGGAGCAGTACTTC	CATSRGQGQSGEQYF
-	TRBJ2-7	once	TRBV5-6	TGTGCCAGCAGCCGTCCTGTTTGGGGCAGGTACGAGCAGTACTTC	CASSRPVWGRYEQYF
-	TRBJ1-2	-	TRBV30	TGTGCCTGGAGTAGGGGCCGACGGGAGGACTATGGCTACACCTTC	CAWSRGRREDYGYTF
TRBD1	TRBJ1-2	-	TRBV30	TGTGCCTGGAGCCCACCCGGGACAGGGGATGGCTACACCTTC	CAWSPPGTGDGYTF
TRBD2	TRBJ2-7	-	TRBV4-2	TGTGCCAGCAGCCGACTAGCGGGATCCACCTACGAGCAGTACTTC	CASSRLAGSTYEQYF
-	TRBJ1-2	-	TRBV5-1	TGCGCCAGCAGCTTGGTGTCCCAGGCGACCTATGGCTACACCTTC	CASSLVSQATYGYTF